Each of the 9 T cell receptor beta chains below was sequenced from the same sample in a study of graft-versus-host responses after intestinal transplantation (dated by TCRdb to about 2021). Library preparation was by the immunoSEQ multiplex PCR assay. TCRdb carries this immuneACCESS record with in-frame sequences only. Its versions omit some clonotypes, under half of them owing to an unresolved V gene in the studies checked, with the rest unexplained. The sample data list about 27,000 clones, and around 80% of these were observed just once. Around 0.7% of the sample is held by the ten biggest clonotypes. Which antigens these TCRs recognize remains unknown. The time point label of this sample denotes: cells obtained before transplantation from donor or recipient. Sample: unstimulated CD4+ T cells sorted from spleen or lymph node cells, taken before intestinal transplant. The source of these receptors is a human donor who received an intestinal transplant.

Only a few counts were recorded for this clone. The genes are TRBV7-2 and TRBJ2-3; D not certain. CDR1 and CDR2 from the germline V gene are SGHTA and FQGNSA. This CDR3 spans 14 amino acids. The V end was cut by 1 base, the J end by 0 bases, with 5 bases between. CDR3 amino acids: CASSLGSSTDTQYF. The CDR3 coding sequence is TGTGCCAGCAGCTTAGGTTCTAGCACAGATACGCAGTATTTT.

The chain has TRBV27 and TRBJ1-1; D is perhaps TRBD1 (5 bases). The CDR3 runs to 14 residues. Trimming took off 4 bases at V and 5 bases at J, with 14 bases between the two ends. The V gene's germline CDR1 is MNHEY and CDR2 SMNVEV (reference sequence). CDR3 sequence: CASSSYGGRTEAFF. CDR3 coding DNA: TGTGCCAGCAGTTCCTATGGGGGGAGGACTGAAGCTTTCTTT.

Comments on this clone: Other DNA sequences in this specimen translate into the identical CDR3. V gene TRBV27 combines with J gene TRBJ1-2; D not resolved. The CDR3 contains 15 residues. V was cut by 3 bases and J by 5 bases, with 16 bases left in between. From germline, CDR1 is MNHEY and CDR2 SMNVEV (reference sequence). Here the CDR3 reads CASSFSPGAGYGYTF. As DNA, the CDR3 is TGTGCCAGCAGTTTTTCCCCAGGAGCGGGTTATGGCTACACCTTC.

This clone appeared a single time. This sequence joins TRBV5-4 and TRBJ1-6, with TRBD1 matching over 8 bases. The V segment lost 0 bases and the J segment 14 bases; nucleotides outside the gene matches: 7. The CDR3 runs to 14 residues. CDR1 is SGHNT and CDR2 is YYREEE in the germline V gene (reference sequence). The CDR3 DNA sequence: TGTGCCAGCAGCTTGGACAGGGGGGTAGTCGCCCTCCACTTT. Translation gives CASSLDRGVVALHF.

The V gene is TRBV4-1, the J gene TRBJ2-7; 10 bases are a match to TRBD2. The CDR3 is made up of 16 amino acids. CDR1 is MGHRA, CDR2 YSYEKL, per germline. The J segment lost 4 bases and the V segment lost 1 base, leaving 7 bases of the junction unmatched. CDR3 in amino acids: CASSQVGSGLAYEQYF. As DNA, the CDR3 is TGCGCCAGCAGCCAAGTAGGGTCGGGACTAGCGTACGAGCAGTACTTC.

The rearrangement joins TRBV5-1 to TRBJ2-1; D is undetermined. The CDR3 runs to 11 residues. CDR1 is SGHRS, CDR2 YFSETQ, per germline. Trimming took off 0 bases at V and 10 bases at J, with 5 bases between the two ends. This CDR3 reads CASSLDGEQFF. The CDR3 DNA reads as TGCGCCAGCAGCTTGGACGGAGAGCAGTTCTTC.

This clone was seen just once. In nucleotides, the CDR3 is TGTGCCAGCAGGGTGATCCGAGGGGGGGGCTATGGCTACACCTTC. This codes for CASRVIRGGGYGYTF. The chain uses TRBV28 and TRBJ1-2; a possible D gene is TRBD1 (6 bases). The CDR3 totals 15 residues. V lost 6 bases and J lost 4, with 18 bases in between. Germline CDR1 and CDR2: MDHEN and SYDVKM.

The chain is built from TRBV25-1 and TRBJ2-3, with 11 bases that match TRBD2. The CDR3 loop spans 15 amino acids. Per the germline V gene, CDR1 is MGHDK and CDR2 is SYGVNS. After removal of 4 bases from V and 0 bases from J, the junction contained 0 bases not matched to a gene. This CDR3 is CASSGTSGSTDTQYF. DNA for the CDR3: TGTGCCAGCAGTGGGACTAGCGGGAGCACAGATACGCAGTATTTT.

V usage is TRBV23-1 and J usage is TRBJ1-2, with 9 bases aligning to TRBD1. TRBV23-1 is given ORF status, its function remaining uncertain. Unmatched junction bases numbered 11, after V lost 4 bases and J lost 8 bases. This CDR3 comprises 15 residues. CDR3 DNA: TGCGCCAGCAGTCTCTCCCACAGGGGGCTAGGCGGCTACACCTTC. This translates into CASSLSHRGLGGYTF.